This T cell receptor beta chain is drawn from a study of shared clonotypes between healthy human individuals. Study overall: With ages of 18 to 49, the donors were two women and a few men.

V lost 0 bases, J lost 7 bases, and 6 bases stayed unmatched. Germline CDR1 is SGHDT and CDR2 is YYEEEE. This CDR3 has 15 amino acids. Deep was the level at which the assay was run. Genomic DNA of each subset was evenly split across several immunoSEQ plates. Assay: immunoSEQ multiplex PCR; the TCRdb copy retains only in-frame clones and omits some. This repertoire shows fewer than 1.8 million clones, 97% to 99% found once; its top ten account for over 0.3%. Sequencing was done on a sample of naive CD4+ T cells sorted from blood. Noted subset: CD45RA+ positively selected. This sequence was found in a man aged 25 to 45 in good health. The chain employs TRBV5-6 and TRBJ2-1, with 8 bases matching TRBD1. Written as DNA, the CDR3 is TGTGCCAGCAGCTTGGGCCTACAGGGGGAGAATGAGCAGTTCTTC. Amino acid sequence: CASSLGLQGENEQFF. The full variable domain, completed using reference TRBV5-6 and TRBJ2-1, is DAGVTQSPTHLIKTRGQQVTLRCSPKSGHDTVSWYQQALGQGPQFIFQYYEEEERQRGNFPDRFSGHQFPNYSSELNVNALLLGDSALYLCASSLGLQGENEQFFGPGTRLTVL.